This entry lists 3 T cell receptor beta chains sequenced from one sample in a study of a mutant IDH1 vaccine in newly diagnosed glioma. Here immunoSEQ multiplex PCR was the method, and the copy in TCRdb shows in-frame clones only, minus some. Here the sample spans tens of thousands of clones, around nine tenths being singletons. The time point denotes: baseline, week 1 (first vaccination visit). Indicated treatment: pre-vaccination baseline after standard-of-care therapy. Source: PBMCs, taken from a glioma patient treated with radiotherapy, temozolomide or both. The receptors shown here come from a woman in her 40s with glioma.

The rearrangement links TRBV7-6 to TRBJ2-7; D is possibly TRBD2 (6 bases). Germline CDR1 is SGHVS and CDR2 is FNYEAQ. V was clipped by 5 bases and J by 6 bases, with 14 bases between them. The CDR3 is 13 residues long. CDR3 region: CASSHVAAGEQYF. CDR3 nucleotide sequence: TGTGCCAGCAGCCACGTAGCGGCGGGCGAGCAGTACTTC.

A single count supports this clone. V usage is TRBV2 and J usage is TRBJ2-5; D possibly matches TRBD1 or TRBD2 (5 bases each). The V end lost 7 bases, the J end lost 2 bases, and 17 bases lay between the germline ends. The CDR3 extends over 15 amino acids. Germline loops: CDR1 SNHLY, CDR2 FYNNEI. The CDR3 is CASTSGTHRQETQYF. The CDR3 DNA reads TGTGCCAGCACCTCCGGGACCCACCGTCAAGAGACCCAGTACTTC.

This chain links TRBV5-1 with TRBJ1-1, with D possibly TRBD1 on 6 matching bases. Deletions cut 0 bases from V and 4 bases from J, with 10 bases between. The CDR3 runs 14 residues. Germline V gene data show CDR1 as SGHRS and CDR2 as YFSETQ. The chain's CDR3 is CASSLGGASTEAFF. The CDR3 DNA follows: TGCGCCAGCAGCTTGGGGGGGGCGAGCACTGAAGCTTTCTTT. Supplemented by reference TRBV5-1 and TRBJ1-1, the full variable domain reads KAGVTQTPRYLIKTRGQQVTLSCSPISGHRSVSWYQQTPGQGLQFLFEYFSETQRNKGNFPGRFSGRQFSNSRSEMNVSTLELGDSALYLCASSLGGASTEAFFGQGTRLTVV.